What follows is one T cell receptor beta chain and its context. The data were obtained in a study of OX40 agonist ivuxolimab in advanced cancers. Assay used: immunoSEQ multiplex PCR; TCRdb lists only in-frame clones, some missing. This sample carries about 45,000 clones, more than 80% of them seen once, and the ten largest clones take 15%. The CDR3 consists of 14 residues. Trimming removed 3 bases at V and 3 bases at J, with 12 bases between. Per the germline V gene, CDR1 is MGHRA and CDR2 is YSYEKL. The receptor was derived from an adult with an advanced solid tumor such as melanoma, head and neck, liver or kidney cancer. Sequencing used CD4+ or CD8+ T cells sorted from blood, obtained in a trial of the OX40 agonist ivuxolimab. The V and J genes are TRBV4-1 and TRBJ2-7, with no clear D. CDR3 sequence (DNA): TGCGCCAGCAGCCATCTAACGGACCTCTACGAGCAGTACTTC. Residues: CASSHLTDLYEQYF.